A selection of T cell receptor beta chains follows, all from one sample in a study of T cell responses to AZD1222 COVID-19 vaccine. Assay used: immunoSEQ multiplex PCR; TCRdb lists only in-frame clones, some missing. Of 150,000 to 200,000 clones in the sample, 90% to 95% were seen once. The source was peripheral blood, collected on day 0 of AZD1222 vaccination. These receptors were obtained from an adult in good health. Both conserved end residues are part of each CDR3. A D gene is named only where the DNA matches it firmly. Expanded clones get a size class; other rows say once, few or many, or leave the size out.

j_call | v_call | clone_size | d_call | cdr3_nt | cdr3_aa
TRBJ2-7 | TRBV11-2 | . | . | TGTGCCAGCAGCCCAAGGGCCAGGGAAGTCTGGGAGCAGTACTTC | CASSPRAREVWEQYF
TRBJ2-3 | TRBV7-9 | . | . | TGTGCCAGCAGCCTCGGGACGCCTACGGATACGCAGTATTTT | CASSLGTPTDTQYF
TRBJ1-6 | TRBV7-2 | . | . | TGTGCCAGCAGCTTAGCGGTCAGTAATTCACCCCTCCACTTT | CASSLAVSNSPLHF
TRBJ2-2 | TRBV18 | . | . | TGTGCCAGCTCACCACTGGGTTTATACAGGAACACCGGGGAGCTGTTTTTT | CASSPLGLYRNTGELFF
TRBJ1-5 | TRBV24-1 | . | . | TGTGCCACCATCTTTTACGGAGGCAATCAGCCCCAGCATTTT | CATIFYGGNQPQHF
TRBJ1-6 | TRBV5-1 | . | . | TGCGCCAGCAGCTTGGCCGGCAACAATAATTCACCCCTCCACTTT | CASSLAGNNNSPLHF
TRBJ2-1 | TRBV7-9 | once | TRBD2 | TGTGCCAGCAGCCGAGGGGGACTAGCGGGAGATGAGCAGTTCTTC | CASSRGGLAGDEQFF
TRBJ1-3 | TRBV24-1 | . | TRBD1 | TGTGCCACCAGTCCTACAGGGGCCTTCTCTGGAAACACCATATATTTT | CATSPTGAFSGNTIYF
TRBJ1-1 | TRBV11-2 | . | . | TGTGCCAGCGAAGGTAACACTGAAGCTTTCTTT | CASEGNTEAFF
TRBJ2-1 | TRBV25-1 | . | . | TGTGCCAGCAGAATGCGACAGGAATTAGGTGAGCAGTTCTTC | CASRMRQELGEQFF